What follows describes a single T cell receptor beta chain. Its target is not known. Researchers drew on tens of millions of PBMCs for genomic DNA from unsorted samples. The authors distributed each subset's genomic DNA evenly over several immunoSEQ plates. The method was immunoSEQ multiplex PCR; TCRdb's version includes in-frame clones alone and lacks a portion of them. The repertoire holds fewer than 550,000 clones, 60% to 80% seen once, with around 13% in the top ten. This sample was included in a study of shared clonotypes between healthy human individuals. This CDR3 spans 15 amino acids. CDR1 and CDR2 (germline): SEHNR, FQNEAQ (reference sequence). The V end lost 2 bases, the J end lost 0 bases, and 8 bases lay between the germline ends. Findings and limits, study-wide: What limited the represented genetic and exposure-history diversity was the small number of donors.

The chain joins TRBV7-9 to TRBJ1-3, with D perhaps matching TRBD1 (5 bases). This TCR was recovered from a middle-aged woman in good health. Some clones in this sample may be carry-over from other donors' samples. The sequencing input was PBMCs. The CDR3 protein is CASSLQGNSGNTIYF. The CDR3 DNA follows: TGTGCCAGCAGCTTACAGGGAAACTCTGGAAACACCATATATTTT. Together with reference TRBV7-9 and TRBJ1-3, the CDR3 gives the full variable domain: DTGVSQNPRHKITKRGQNVTFRCDPISEHNRLYWYRQTLGQGPEFLTYFQNEAQLEKSRLLSDRFSAERPKGSFSTLEIQRTEQGDSAMYLCASSLQGNSGNTIYFGEGSWLTVV.